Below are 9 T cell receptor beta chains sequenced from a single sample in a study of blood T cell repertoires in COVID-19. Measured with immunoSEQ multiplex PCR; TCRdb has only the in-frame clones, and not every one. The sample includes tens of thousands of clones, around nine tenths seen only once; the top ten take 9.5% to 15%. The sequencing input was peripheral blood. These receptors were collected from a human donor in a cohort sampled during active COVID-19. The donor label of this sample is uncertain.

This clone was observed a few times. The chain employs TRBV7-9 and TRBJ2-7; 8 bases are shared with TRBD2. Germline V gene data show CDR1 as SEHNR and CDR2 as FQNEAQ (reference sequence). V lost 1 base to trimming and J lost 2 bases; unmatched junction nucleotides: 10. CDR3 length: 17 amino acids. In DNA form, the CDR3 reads TGTGCCAGCAGCTTAGTCGGGAGCGGGAGCGAACCCTACGAGCAGTACTTC. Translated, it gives CASSLVGSGSEPYEQYF.

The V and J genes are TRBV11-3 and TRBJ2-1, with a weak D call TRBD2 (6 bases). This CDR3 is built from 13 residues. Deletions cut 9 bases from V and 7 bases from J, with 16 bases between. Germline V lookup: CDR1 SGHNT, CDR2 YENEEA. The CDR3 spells CASSGLLRNEQFF. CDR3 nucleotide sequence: TGTGCCAGTAGCGGACTCCTAAGGAATGAGCAGTTCTTC.

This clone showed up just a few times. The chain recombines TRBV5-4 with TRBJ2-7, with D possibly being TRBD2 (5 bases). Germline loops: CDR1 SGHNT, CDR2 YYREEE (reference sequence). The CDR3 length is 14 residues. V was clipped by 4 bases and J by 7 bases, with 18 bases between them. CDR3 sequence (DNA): TGTGCCAGCAGCCCTCAGACTAAGCCGGGGGAGCAGTACTTC. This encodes CASSPQTKPGEQYF. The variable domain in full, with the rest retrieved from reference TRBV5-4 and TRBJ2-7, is ETGVTQSPTHLIKTRGQQVTLRCSSQSGHNTVSWYQQALGQGPQFIFQYYREEENGRGNFPPRFSGLQFPNYSSELNVNALELDDSALYLCASSPQTKPGEQYFGPGTRLTVT.

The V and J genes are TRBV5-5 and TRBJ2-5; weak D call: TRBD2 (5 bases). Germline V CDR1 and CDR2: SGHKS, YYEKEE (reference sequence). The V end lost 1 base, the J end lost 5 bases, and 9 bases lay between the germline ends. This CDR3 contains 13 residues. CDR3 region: CASSLTGKETQYF. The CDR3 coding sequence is TGTGCCAGCAGCTTGACCGGGAAGGAGACCCAGTACTTC.

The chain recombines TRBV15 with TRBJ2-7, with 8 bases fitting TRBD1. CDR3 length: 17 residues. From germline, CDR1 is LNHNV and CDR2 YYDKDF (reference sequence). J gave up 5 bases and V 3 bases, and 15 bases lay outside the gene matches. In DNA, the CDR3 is TGTGCCACCAGCAGTGAAAATTGGGCAGGGGGCCTGGACGAGCAGTACTTC. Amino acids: CATSSENWAGGLDEQYF.

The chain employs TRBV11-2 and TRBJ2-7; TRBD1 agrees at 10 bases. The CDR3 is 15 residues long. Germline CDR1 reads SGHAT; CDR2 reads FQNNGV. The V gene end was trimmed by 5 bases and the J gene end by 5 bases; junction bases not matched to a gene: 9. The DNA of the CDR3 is TGTGCCAGCAGCCCCGGGACAGGGGCGTGGGACGAGCAGTACTTC. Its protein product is CASSPGTGAWDEQYF.

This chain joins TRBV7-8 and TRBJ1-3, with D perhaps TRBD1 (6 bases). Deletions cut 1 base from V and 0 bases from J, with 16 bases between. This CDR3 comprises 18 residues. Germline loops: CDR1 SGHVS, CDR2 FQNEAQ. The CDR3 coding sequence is TGTGCCAGCAGCTTAGTTGGTTTAGGACAGAGCTCTGGAAACACCATATATTTT. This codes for CASSLVGLGQSSGNTIYF.

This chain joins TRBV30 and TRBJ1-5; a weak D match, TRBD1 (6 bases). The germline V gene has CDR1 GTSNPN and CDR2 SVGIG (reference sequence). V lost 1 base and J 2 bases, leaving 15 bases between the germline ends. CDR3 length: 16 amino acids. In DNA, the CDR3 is TGTGCCTGGAGTGCGGGGGCGGGGGCCGGCAATCAGCCCCAGCATTTT. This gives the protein CAWSAGAGAGNQPQHF.

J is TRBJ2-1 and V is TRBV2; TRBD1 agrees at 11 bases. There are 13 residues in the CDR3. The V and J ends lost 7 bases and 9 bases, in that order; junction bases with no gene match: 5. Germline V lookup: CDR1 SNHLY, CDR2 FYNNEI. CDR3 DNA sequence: TGTGCCAGCAATGGACAGGGGGCTTTTGAGCAGTTCTTC. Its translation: CASNGQGAFEQFF.